Each of the 23 T cell receptor beta chains below was sequenced from the same sample in a study of PD-1 blockade in classical Hodgkin lymphoma. The sample's time point: cycle 4 day 1 (C4D1), after more than five weeks of nivolumab. Every patient relapsed after autologous stem cell transplantation, and brentuximab vedotin exposure varied. The repertoire was sequenced with immunoSEQ multiplex PCR; TCRdb's copy has only in-frame clones and lacks some. The sample contains more than 95,000 clones, approximately 90% of which appear only once. The material sequenced was peripheral blood mononuclear cells (PBMCs), taken before the fourth cycle of nivolumab. These receptors originate from a human donor with classical Hodgkin lymphoma.

The chain links TRBV9 to TRBJ2-3; D is unclear. This CDR3 contains 17 residues. Looked up from germline, CDR1 is SGDLS and CDR2 is YYNGEE. V gave up 5 bases and J gave up 0 bases, with 19 bases separating them. The CDR3 coding sequence is TGTGCCAGCAGTGCTTCGGGCGCGGCCGCGAGCACAGATACGCAGTATTTT. Translating it yields CASSASGAAASTDTQYF.

The CDR3 protein is CASSQALGRGPQENEQFF. CDR3 DNA sequence: TGTGCCAGCAGCCAAGCCCTCGGGCGGGGCCCCCAGGAGAATGAGCAGTTCTTC. The V and J genes are TRBV4-2 and TRBJ2-1; tentative D call: TRBD2 (6 bases). The CDR3 has 18 residues. Germline V gives CDR1 LGHNA, CDR2 YNFKEQ. Trimming left V 1 base short and J 7 bases short, with 23 bases between.

The V and J genes are TRBV28 and TRBJ1-1; 9 bases match TRBD1. Germline CDR1 is MDHEN and CDR2 is SYDVKM. There are 14 residues in the CDR3. V lost 8 bases and J lost 6; bases outside the gene matches: 10. CDR3 coding DNA: TGTGCCAGCTCCAAGGGGGGGACAGGGCCTGAAGCTTTCTTT. It translates to CASSKGGTGPEAFF.

The chain is built from TRBV9 and TRBJ1-2; D not resolved. The CDR3 length is 15 residues. Germline assignment: CDR1 SGDLS and CDR2 YYNGEE. V was cut by 2 bases and J by 4 bases, with 15 bases left in between. The CDR3: CASSVTDGGGYGYTF. CDR3 in DNA: TGTGCCAGCAGCGTTACGGACGGAGGTGGCTATGGCTACACCTTC.

This clone was seen a single time. This chain joins TRBV5-1 and TRBJ2-7; unclear D gene. This CDR3 spans 11 amino acids. Deletions cut 3 bases from V and 2 bases from J, with 3 bases between. Looked up from germline, CDR1 is SGHRS and CDR2 is YFSETQ. The CDR3 DNA is TGCGCCAGCAGCTCCACCTACGAGCAGTACTTC. Its translation is CASSSTYEQYF.

DNA for the CDR3: TGTGCCAGCAGCTTAGGGGCGCCGGGGAGCACAGATACGCAGTATTTT. This codes for CASSLGAPGSTDTQYF. The rearrangement joins TRBV7-2 to TRBJ2-3, with D perhaps matching TRBD2 (5 bases). This CDR3 is built from 16 residues. Trimming stripped 1 base from V and 0 bases from J, with 11 bases between. From germline, CDR1 is SGHTA and CDR2 FQGNSA.

The genes are TRBV7-2 and TRBJ2-3, with D uncertain. Trimming took off 5 bases at V and 2 bases at J, with 11 bases between the two ends. The CDR3 is made up of 14 amino acids. Per the germline V gene, CDR1 is SGHTA and CDR2 is FQGNSA. CDR3 nucleotides: TGTGCCAGCAGCCCCCTTAGGGACACAGATACGCAGTATTTT. Translating gives CASSPLRDTDTQYF. Complete variable domain (other parts from reference TRBV7-2 and TRBJ2-3): GAGVSQSPSNKVTEKGKDVELRCDPISGHTALYWYRQSLGQGLEFLIYFQGNSAPDKSGLPSDRFSAERTGGSVSTLTIQRTQQEDSAVYLCASSPLRDTDTQYFGPGTRLTVL.

The table lists this clone with a few counts. The V call is TRBV30, the J call TRBJ2-6; D remains unclear. Trimming shortened V by 5 bases and J by 2 bases, and 10 bases separated the two germline ends. CDR3 length: 14 amino acids. Looked up from germline, CDR1 is GTSNPN and CDR2 is SVGIG (reference sequence). The CDR3 bases are TGTGCCTGGGGCCATGGAGCTGGGGCCAACGTCCTGACTTTC. Translation: CAWGHGAGANVLTF.

V is TRBV27 and J is TRBJ1-5; D is unresolved. Trimming removed 5 bases at V and 4 bases at J, with 15 bases between. Looked up from germline, CDR1 is MNHEY and CDR2 is SMNVEV (reference sequence). The CDR3 runs to 15 residues. The CDR3 bases are TGTGCCAGCAGTAAGAACCTCGTGGCTAATCAGCCCCAGCATTTT. Encoded protein: CASSKNLVANQPQHF.

In the case of this clone: One end of the junction is discordant with germline, which a read error may explain. Other DNA variants within this sample encode the same CDR3. This chain joins TRBV4-3 and TRBJ2-1; D is undetermined. The CDR3 covers 12 residues. Germline V gene sequence: CDR1 LGHNA, CDR2 YSLEER. The CDR3: CASSQDMATQFF. The CDR3 DNA follows: TGCGCTAGCAGCCAAGATATGGCTACGCAGTTCTTC.

V gene TRBV28 combines with J gene TRBJ2-4, with 8 bases that match TRBD1. J was trimmed by 0 bases and V by 7 bases; bases with no gene match: 11. The CDR3 covers 17 residues. The germline gives CDR1 MDHEN, CDR2 SYDVKM. The CDR3 loop is CASNHRTGTLAKNIQYF. As DNA, the CDR3 is TGTGCCAGCAACCACCGGACAGGGACTCTAGCCAAAAACATTCAGTACTTC.

The V and J genes are TRBV10-2 and TRBJ1-4; TRBD1 matches 8 bases. CDR3 length: 13 residues. Losses at the gene ends were 6 bases for V and 6 bases for J; bases not matched to a gene: 3. The germline gives CDR1 WSHSY, CDR2 SAAADI. The CDR3 sequence: CASRDRADEKLFF. CDR3 nucleotides: TGCGCCAGCAGGGACAGGGCCGATGAAAAACTGTTTTTT.

This clone occurred a few times. The CDR3 here is CASSPRKTSGRSQPDTQYF. DNA for the CDR3: TGTGCCAGCTCACCACGGAAGACTAGCGGGAGATCACAACCAGATACGCAGTATTTT. The chain combines TRBV18 with TRBJ2-3; TRBD2 aligns across 12 bases. The CDR3 is made up of 19 amino acids. The J segment lost 4 bases and the V segment lost 1 base, leaving 12 bases of the junction unmatched. Germline V gene lookup returns CDR1 KGHSH and CDR2 LQKENI.

The chain recombines TRBV15 with TRBJ2-7; D is possibly TRBD2 (6 bases). This CDR3 has 16 amino acids. V shed 1 base and J shed 6 bases, with 19 bases lying between them. Germline V gives CDR1 LNHNV, CDR2 YYDKDF (reference sequence). CDR3 in DNA: TGTGCCACCAGCAGAGGGGACTCCCCCGCGGGTCGCGAGCAGTACTTC. Translation gives CATSRGDSPAGREQYF.

The rearrangement links TRBV2 to TRBJ2-3; 11 positions match TRBD2. CDR1 is SNHLY, CDR2 FYNNEI, per germline. There are 15 residues in the CDR3. The CDR3 bases are TGTGCGTCGGGACTAGCGGACCTAGGGGCAGATACGCAGTATTTT. Its protein product is CASGLADLGADTQYF.

This chain connects TRBV5-8 to TRBJ2-5, with 8 nucleotides matching TRBD1. V lost 4 bases, J lost 0 bases, and 5 bases stayed unmatched. The CDR3 length is 15 residues. Per the germline V gene, CDR1 is SGHTS and CDR2 is YDEGEE. CDR3 in amino acids: CASSRGQGYQETQYF. In DNA, the CDR3 is TGTGCCAGCAGCCGTGGACAGGGCTACCAAGAGACCCAGTACTTC.

The chain couples TRBV30 to TRBJ2-5; D could derive from TRBD1 or TRBD2 (6 bases each). Germline-derived CDR1 and CDR2 are GTSNPN and SVGIG (reference sequence). The CDR3 has 13 amino acids. Trimming stripped 4 bases from V and 5 bases from J, with 14 bases between. CDR3 DNA sequence: TGTGCCTGGACCCGGGGGCCTCGGGAGACCCAGTACTTC. This sequence encodes CAWTRGPRETQYF.

This sequence joins TRBV5-1 and TRBJ1-1; possibly TRBD1 for D (6 bases). The length of the CDR3 is 14 residues. V gave up 0 bases and J gave up 5 bases, with 11 bases separating them. CDR1 and CDR2 (germline): SGHRS, YFSETQ. Here the CDR3 DNA reads TGCGCCAGCAGCTTGGCCCGGGGGCCTACTGAAGCTTTCTTT. It yields the protein CASSLARGPTEAFF.

This clone occurred once. The J gene is TRBJ2-7, the V gene TRBV4-2, with 9 positions matching TRBD2. J was trimmed by 0 bases and V by 2 bases; bases with no gene match: 5. The CDR3 loop spans 16 amino acids. Per the germline V gene, CDR1 is LGHNA and CDR2 is YNFKEQ. The CDR3 region is CASSQFSGRDSYEQYF. Written as DNA, the CDR3 is TGTGCCAGCAGCCAATTTAGCGGGAGAGACTCCTACGAGCAGTACTTC.

This rearrangement joins TRBV30 to TRBJ1-2; D gene ambiguous. Trimming took off 2 bases at V and 13 bases at J, with 17 bases between the two ends. Germline CDR1 is GTSNPN and CDR2 is SVGIG (reference sequence). The CDR3 contains 12 residues. Here the CDR3 reads CAWSTSRTVATF. The CDR3 DNA sequence: TGTGCCTGGAGTACTTCCCGGACGGTGGCCACCTTC.

This clone was detected only once. The CDR3 coding sequence is TGCGCCAGCAGCCATGCGGCGGCCAGCTCCTACAATGAGCAGTTCTTC. Amino acids: CASSHAAASSYNEQFF. This chain links TRBV4-3 with TRBJ2-1, with D unresolved. CDR3 size: 16 residues. V was clipped by 3 bases and J by 0 bases, with 12 bases between them. Germline V lookup: CDR1 LGHNA, CDR2 YSLEER.

The rearrangement joins TRBV19 to TRBJ2-1, with 8 bases lining up with TRBD2. Germline-derived CDR1 and CDR2 are LNHDA and SQIVND (reference sequence). Losses at the gene ends were 3 bases for V and 2 bases for J; bases not matched to a gene: 3. This CDR3 spans 15 amino acids. The DNA of the CDR3 is TGTGCCAGTAGTATGGGCGGGGGGACCTACAATGAGCAGTTCTTC. Its protein product is CASSMGGGTYNEQFF. The whole variable domain, remainder taken from reference TRBV19 and TRBJ2-1, is DGGITQSPKYLFRKEGQNVTLSCEQNLNHDAMYWYRQDPGQGLRLIYYSQIVNDFQKGDIAEGYSVSREKKESFPLTVTSAQKNPTAFYLCASSMGGGTYNEQFFGPGTRLTVL.

The V call is TRBV6-1, the J call TRBJ2-7, with no clear D. The CDR3 consists of 17 residues. Trimming left V 3 bases short and J 3 bases short, with 21 bases between. Looked up from germline, CDR1 is MNHNS and CDR2 is SASEGT. The CDR3 DNA reads TGTGCCAGCAGTGAGGGGTACTCACATGGGCTCCGCTACGAGCAGTACTTC. Translated, it gives CASSEGYSHGLRYEQYF.